The TCR beta chain under discussion was sequenced for a study of blood T cell repertoires in COVID-19. Study summary: Sites across the United States, Italy and Spain contributed samples from acute and convalescent COVID-19.

The CDR3 spans 14 residues. CDR1 is LGHDT and CDR2 is YNNKEL in the germline V gene (reference sequence). The V end lost 1 base, the J end lost 4 bases, and 11 bases lay between the germline ends. The data were produced by immunoSEQ multiplex PCR, yet TCRdb's version contains in-frame clones alone and is incomplete. The repertoire consists of more than 12,000 clones, with approximately 88% occurring once and the leading ten covering 2.5% to 4%. This TCR came from a human donor in a cohort sampled during active COVID-19. This rearrangement joins TRBV3-1 (or the pseudogene TRBV3-2) to TRBJ2-7; D is perhaps TRBD1 (5 bases). The sequenced material came from peripheral blood. The chain's CDR3 is CASSQGVGQYEQYF. CDR3 sequence (DNA): TGTGCCAGCAGCCAAGGAGTGGGGCAGTACGAGCAGTACTTC.